This T cell receptor beta chain was identified during a study of CD4 T cells in relation to SARS-CoV-2 and coronaviruses. Study as a whole: PBMCs were cultured with antigen for less than twelve days before TCR beta sequencing. No peptide or an HIV-1 Nef peptide pool served as negative control. Findings and limits, study-wide: Pre-pandemic and post-infection samples never came from the same donor.

The assay was immunoSEQ multiplex PCR, and TCRdb's table has in-frame clones only and misses some. The repertoire has 27,000 or so clones, over 60% of them found once; the top ten carry 20% to 25%. Concerning this clone: The antigen remains undetermined.

This CDR3 is built from 14 residues. The trim removed 6 bases at V and 2 bases at J, leaving 5 bases unmatched. Germline CDR1 reads MNHNY; CDR2 reads SVGAGI (reference sequence). Before the COVID-19 pandemic, during about 2011-2019, CD4+ T cells were taken from unexposed donors. The cells were cultured for under 13 days before CD4+ T cells were isolated. As cell numbers allowed, unexposed-donor CD4+ T cells faced SARS-CoV-2 S/N and four cold-coronavirus spikes. The chain combines TRBV6-6 with TRBJ2-7; TRBD1 matches at 9 bases. The source of this sequence is a human donor in good health. Sequencing was carried out using CD4+ T cells from PBMCs, cultured in vitro. This chain's CDR3 is CASRGTGRAYEQYF. CDR3 sequence (DNA): TGTGCCAGCAGGGGGACAGGGCGGGCCTACGAGCAGTACTTC.